This T cell receptor beta chain was identified during a study of regulatory T cells in long-lasting Graves disease. Time point in this sample: newly diagnosed GD, antithyroid drugs for less than 3 months. PBMC-derived RNA was used for the TCR library. The germline gives CDR1 LNHDA, CDR2 SQIVND (reference sequence). The CDR3 loop spans 15 amino acids. V was clipped by 3 bases and J by 2 bases, with 12 bases between them. Sequencing libraries for TCR beta were prepared with iRepertoire HTBI primers and Arm-PCR of CDR3 regions. A single record per CDR3 protein comes from TCRdb applying MiXCR to the multiplex PCR reads. The repertoire has around 360,000 distinct CDR3 sequences, 15% to 20% of them found once; the top ten carry around 20%. This same sample was also taken into another study, of T cells in Graves' hyperthyroidism and ophthalmopathy.

The receptor comes from a woman between 18 and 29 years old with Graves disease. The chain uses TRBV19 and TRBJ2-3, with a weak D call TRBD2 (6 bases). The sequencing used peripheral blood mononuclear cells (PBMCs), collected at new diagnosis, from a patient treated with antithyroid drugs. The CDR3 loop is CASSIGGLVTDTQYF. The DNA of the CDR3 is TGTGCCAGTAGTATTGGGGGACTGGTCACAGATACGCAGTATTTT. Full variable domain (rest looked up from reference TRBV19 and TRBJ2-3): DGGITQSPKYLFRKEGQNVTLSCEQNLNHDAMYWYRQDPGQGLRLIYYSQIVNDFQKGDIAEGYSVSREKKESFPLTVTSAQKNPTAFYLCASSIGGLVTDTQYFGPGTRLTVL.